This is a list of T cell receptor beta chains from one sample in a study of T cell responses to AZD1222 COVID-19 vaccine. Clones were read by immunoSEQ multiplex PCR, and TCRdb kept only the in-frame ones, dropping some. The sample lists under 200,000 clones; 90% to 95% were seen once. The starting material was peripheral blood, obtained on day 0 of AZD1222 vaccination. Receptors originate from an adult in good health. The CDR3 runs from the conserved cysteine through the conserved F or W. Fields, in order: D gene, V gene, clone size, J gene, CDR3 protein, CDR3 DNA. D genes are given only for firm matches. Some rows have no size entry. The others give once, few or many, or a class for an expanded clone.

NA	TRBV30	NA	TRBJ1-1	CAWFPVNTEAFF	TGTGCCTGGTTTCCAGTGAACACTGAAGCTTTCTTT
TRBD2	TRBV6-1	NA	TRBJ2-3	CASSAGLAGGPDTQYF	TGTGCCAGCAGTGCGGGACTAGCGGGAGGCCCAGATACGCAGTATTTT
TRBD1	TRBV5-1	NA	TRBJ1-6	CASSWTGYNSPLHF	TGCGCCAGCAGCTGGACAGGGTATAATTCACCCCTCCACTTT
NA	TRBV6-5	NA	TRBJ1-5	CASKEFNQPQHF	TGTGCCAGCAAGGAATTCAATCAGCCCCAGCATTTT
NA	TRBV15	NA	TRBJ2-1	CATSRDTLGNEQFF	TGTGCCACCAGCAGGGACACCCTGGGCAATGAGCAGTTCTTC
TRBD1	TRBV29-1	NA	TRBJ2-7	CSARDRGREQYF	TGCAGCGCCAGGGACAGGGGGCGCGAGCAGTACTTC
NA	TRBV24-1	NA	TRBJ1-2	CATSAEYGYTF	TGTGCCACCAGTGCCGAATATGGCTACACCTTC
TRBD1	TRBV6-1	NA	TRBJ2-2	CASSELWDRWTGELFF	TGTGCCAGCAGTGAATTGTGGGACAGGTGGACCGGGGAGCTGTTTTTT
TRBD2	TRBV5-1	NA	TRBJ2-2	CASSGLAGVTGELFF	TGCGCCAGCAGCGGATTAGCGGGAGTCACCGGGGAGCTGTTTTTT
NA	TRBV6-1	NA	TRBJ2-1	CASSGGSGLGAYNEQFF	TGTGCCAGCAGTGGGGGTAGCGGTTTGGGTGCTTACAATGAGCAGTTCTTC
TRBD1	TRBV4-1	NA	TRBJ2-6	CASSQVRDRGWSGANVLTF	TGCGCCAGCAGCCAAGTTCGGGACAGGGGCTGGTCTGGGGCCAACGTCCTGACTTTC
NA	TRBV7-2	NA	TRBJ1-6	CASSFGDSRGSPLHF	TGTGCCAGCAGCTTCGGGGATTCAAGAGGATCACCCCTCCACTTT
NA	TRBV30	once	TRBJ1-1	CAWMKQGNTEAFF	TGTGCCTGGATGAAACAGGGGAACACTGAAGCTTTCTTT
TRBD2	TRBV19	NA	TRBJ2-7	CASSLSLAGGLYEQYF	TGTGCCAGTAGTCTCTCCCTAGCGGGAGGCTTATACGAGCAGTACTTC
NA	TRBV4-1	NA	TRBJ1-2	CASSQESKTALNYGYTF	TGCGCCAGCAGCCAGGAATCTAAGACAGCCCTTAACTATGGCTACACCTTC
NA	TRBV7-8	few	TRBJ1-2	CASSSRQSNYGYTF	TGTGCCAGCAGCTCTCGCCAGTCGAACTATGGCTACACCTTC
NA	TRBV7-2	NA	TRBJ2-3	CASSFSGRSTDTQYF	TGTGCCAGCAGCTTTAGCGGCAGGAGCACAGATACGCAGTATTTT
NA	TRBV2	NA	TRBJ2-7	CASSGYEQYF	TGTGCCAGCAGTGGATACGAGCAGTACTTC
NA	TRBV7-9	NA	TRBJ2-1	CASSHLVLRGSSYNEQFF	TGTGCCAGCAGTCACCTTGTTTTGAGGGGGAGCTCCTACAATGAGCAGTTCTTC
NA	TRBV6-6	NA	TRBJ2-3	CASSYVGSTDTQYF	TGTGCCAGCAGTTACGTGGGTAGCACAGATACGCAGTATTTT
TRBD1	TRBV6-5	once	TRBJ1-2	CASRPPGGPYGYTF	TGTGCCAGCAGACCGCCAGGGGGGCCTTATGGCTACACCTTC
NA	TRBV9	NA	TRBJ1-4	CASSKRTVNGEKLFF	TGTGCCAGCAGCAAAAGGACAGTTAACGGTGAAAAACTGTTTTTT
TRBD2	TRBV5-1	NA	TRBJ2-1	CASSSGLAGASQIINEQFF	TGCGCCAGCAGCTCGGGACTAGCGGGAGCTTCTCAGATTATCAATGAGCAGTTCTTC
TRBD1	TRBV5-1	NA	TRBJ1-1	CASSLVQGGGEAFF	TGCGCCAGCAGCTTGGTACAGGGGGGAGGTGAAGCTTTCTTT
TRBD2	TRBV7-3	NA	TRBJ2-1	CASSLYPRASGSGNEQFF	TGTGCCAGCAGCTTATACCCCCGGGCTAGCGGGAGCGGCAATGAGCAGTTCTTC
NA	TRBV7-2	NA	TRBJ1-5	CASSLDSGHNQPQHF	TGTGCCAGCAGCTTAGATTCCGGGCACAATCAGCCCCAGCATTTT
TRBD1	TRBV18	once	TRBJ1-2	CASSPPGTGLGGYTF	TGTGCCAGCTCACCCCCCGGGACAGGGCTTGGTGGCTACACCTTC
NA	TRBV3-1/TRBV3-2	few	TRBJ2-7	CASSPEAGLYEQYF	TGTGCCAGCAGCCCAGAGGCTGGCTTATACGAGCAGTACTTC
NA	TRBV28	NA	TRBJ1-3	CASSLFQSGNTIYF	TGTGCCAGCAGTTTGTTCCAGTCCGGAAACACCATATATTTT
NA	TRBV19	NA	TRBJ2-3	CASSFLGTDTQYF	TGTGCCAGTAGTTTCCTGGGCACAGATACGCAGTATTTT
NA	TRBV10-1	NA	TRBJ2-1	CASSERSVSSYNEQFF	TGCGCCAGCAGTGAGAGGTCCGTGAGCTCCTACAATGAGCAGTTCTTC
NA	TRBV27	NA	TRBJ1-1	CASLLGVGTEAFF	TGTGCCAGCCTCCTGGGTGTGGGCACTGAAGCTTTCTTT
TRBD2	TRBV14	NA	TRBJ2-7	CASSQDLGTSQYEQYF	TGTGCCAGCAGCCAAGATCTAGGGACTAGCCAATACGAGCAGTACTTC
TRBD1	TRBV27	NA	TRBJ1-6	CASSLWGTENSPLHF	TGTGCCAGCAGTTTATGGGGGACAGAAAATTCACCCCTCCACTTT
TRBD2	TRBV4-1	NA	TRBJ2-7	CASSQEGGLHEQYF	TGCGCCAGCAGCCAAGAGGGAGGGCTCCACGAGCAGTACTTC
NA	TRBV7-2	NA	TRBJ2-2	CASSLVTGNTGELFF	TGTGCCAGCAGCTTAGTGACAGGGAACACCGGGGAGCTGTTTTTT
NA	TRBV10-3	once	TRBJ1-1	CAISEKVNTEAFF	TGTGCCATCAGTGAGAAGGTGAACACTGAAGCTTTCTTT
NA	TRBV5-4	NA	TRBJ1-1	CASSLKRQTYTEAFF	TGTGCCAGCAGCTTGAAGAGGCAGACCTACACTGAAGCTTTCTTT
NA	TRBV30	NA	TRBJ1-5	CAWSPGRQPQHF	TGTGCCTGGAGTCCAGGGAGGCAGCCCCAGCATTTT
NA	TRBV18	NA	TRBJ2-7	CASSPPRRLEQYF	TGTGCCAGCTCACCGCCCCGTAGGCTCGAGCAGTACTTC
TRBD2	TRBV28	NA	TRBJ2-7	CASSLGQGGYEQYF	TGTGCCAGCAGTTTGGGTCAGGGAGGGTACGAGCAGTACTTC
TRBD1	TRBV6-6	NA	TRBJ1-2	CASSQGAYGYTF	TGTGCCAGCAGTCAGGGGGCATATGGCTACACCTTC
NA	TRBV7-9	NA	TRBJ1-3	CASSLPGSVPIYF	TGTGCCAGCAGCCTGCCGGGGAGTGTCCCCATATATTTT
NA	TRBV27	NA	TRBJ1-2	CASSGNYGYTF	TGTGCCAGCTCCGGTAACTATGGCTACACCTTC
NA	TRBV16	few	TRBJ2-7	CASSRSGITRNYEQYF	TGTGCCAGCAGCCGCTCAGGGATCACCCGAAACTACGAGCAGTACTTC
TRBD2	TRBV7-3	NA	TRBJ2-1	CASSLGLAGTNEQFF	TGTGCCAGCAGCTTAGGACTAGCGGGGACCAATGAGCAGTTCTTC
TRBD1	TRBV28	NA	TRBJ1-4	CASSSGGEKLFF	TGTGCCAGCAGTTCAGGGGGTGAAAAACTGTTTTTT
NA	TRBV30	NA	TRBJ1-3	CAVRIGNTIYF	TGTGCCGTTCGTATTGGAAACACCATATATTTT
TRBD1	TRBV25-1	NA	TRBJ2-1	CASSGGQPLNNEQFF	TGTGCCAGCAGTGGGGGACAGCCCCTTAACAATGAGCAGTTCTTC
NA	TRBV24-1	NA	TRBJ2-6	CATSERKQISGANVLTF	TGTGCCACCAGTGAGAGAAAGCAGATCTCTGGGGCCAACGTCCTGACTTTC
TRBD2	TRBV11-1	once	TRBJ2-7	CASSLVAGVNEQYF	TGTGCCAGCAGCTTAGTGGCGGGAGTGAACGAGCAGTACTTC
TRBD1	TRBV27	NA	TRBJ1-1	CASSLSRTGNTEAFF	TGTGCCAGCAGTTTATCCCGGACAGGGAACACTGAAGCTTTCTTT